This passage covers 27 T cell receptor beta chains from one sample sequenced in a study of human T cells and chemical hapten exposure. The template was total RNA from unfractionated whole blood. TCRdb used MiXCR to reprocess the 5' RACE reads, holding one entry per CDR3 protein. Of approximately 150,000 distinct CDR3 sequences listed, 3.5% to 5% are singletons. The receptor source for this set is a female donor in good health.

This clonotype has only a few counts. This chain joins TRBV10-3 and TRBJ2-1, with 11 bases that match TRBD2. CDR3 size: 13 residues. J gave up 15 bases and V 3 bases, and 7 bases lay outside the gene matches. The V gene's germline CDR1 is ENHRY and CDR2 SYGVKD. The CDR3, as DNA: TGTGCCATCAGTGATCGGGGACTAGCGGTATGGTTCTTC. Residues: CAISDRGLAVWFF.

The sample holds many counts of this clonotype. The chain carries TRBV7-2 and TRBJ1-2; 7 positions agree with TRBD1. Germline CDR1 is SGHTA and CDR2 is FQGNSA. CDR3 length equals 13 residues. The J segment lost 5 bases and the V segment lost 6 bases, leaving 6 bases of the junction unmatched. The CDR3 bases are TGTGCCAGCAGAGGGACAGCTCCTTATGGCTACACCTTC. Translated: CASRGTAPYGYTF.

This clonotype was detected a few times. A much larger clone lies one base from this, so it may be a read error. The genes are TRBV6-6 and TRBJ1-1; D possibly corresponds to TRBD1 (5 bases). The V gene lost 4 bases and the J gene lost 4 bases, with 7 bases spanning the gap. Germline V gives CDR1 MNHNY, CDR2 SVGAGI (reference sequence). The CDR3 spans 12 residues. The CDR3 loop reads CASSCGGTEAFF. The CDR3 nucleotides are TGTGCCAGCAGTTGTGGGGGCACTGAAGCTTTCTTT.

This clonotype was recorded at least ten times. The genes are TRBV12-3 or TRBV12-4 and TRBJ1-5, with a possible D match to TRBD1 (5 bases). Deletions cut 2 bases from V and 4 bases from J, with 15 bases between. The CDR3 is 16 residues long. The CDR3 is CASSLLGSRGNQPQHF. The CDR3 region has the DNA TGTGCCAGCAGTTTATTAGGCAGTAGGGGTAATCAGCCCCAGCATTTT.

This clonotype was seen ten or more times. The V gene is TRBV4-3, the J gene TRBJ1-5, with D possibly being TRBD1 (5 bases). The germline gives CDR1 LGHNA, CDR2 YSLEER. The CDR3 is 14 residues long. The ends were cut back, 11 bases at V and 2 bases at J, with 16 bases in the middle. CDR3 nucleotides: TGCGCCTCGGGGCGCCGGGCCGGCAATCAGCCCCAGCATTTT. This encodes CASGRRAGNQPQHF.

This clonotype was counted many times. V gene TRBV6-6 combines with J gene TRBJ1-5, with TRBD1 matching 7 bases. Germline CDR1 MNHNY, CDR2 SVGAGI (reference sequence). V lost 2 bases to trimming and J lost 6 bases; unmatched junction nucleotides: 4. There are 14 residues in the CDR3. The CDR3 sequence: CASSYTDRVQPQHF. For the CDR3, the DNA is TGTGCCAGCAGTTACACAGACAGGGTTCAGCCCCAGCATTTT.

This clonotype was seen more than once but under ten times. The V gene is TRBV13, the J gene TRBJ1-2, with no clear D. This CDR3 spans 15 amino acids. From germline, CDR1 is PRHDT and CDR2 FYEKMQ (reference sequence). V was clipped by 5 bases and J by 7 bases, with 20 bases between them. The CDR3 DNA sequence: TGTGCCAGCAGCGCCTACTGGTCCCGTGATAGTGGCTACACCTTC. The encoded protein is CASSAYWSRDSGYTF.

This clonotype was counted many times. The CDR3 bases are TGTGCCAGCAGTCCGATTGGGCGGGGGGAGAGGGAGACCCAGTACTTC. Protein sequence: CASSPIGRGERETQYF. The chain links TRBV28 to TRBJ2-5; 8 nucleotides line up with TRBD2. The V and J ends lost 5 bases and 5 bases, in that order; junction bases with no gene match: 13. This CDR3 region has 16 residues. Germline V CDR1 and CDR2: MDHEN, SYDVKM.

This clonotype was detected ten times or more. The chain carries TRBV5-8 and TRBJ2-3; D is tentatively TRBD1 or TRBD2 (6 bases each). V was shortened by 2 bases and J by 2 bases, with 12 bases between the two germline ends. CDR1 SGHTS and CDR2 YDEGEE come from the germline V gene. This CDR3 is built from 15 residues. The CDR3 DNA is TGTGCCAGCAGCTTTTTAAGGGGGGCCACAGATACGCAGTATTTT. It translates to CASSFLRGATDTQYF.

This clonotype was seen repeatedly, ten times or more. This sequence joins TRBV7-2 and TRBJ2-3; D unresolved. V lost 2 bases and J lost 2, with 8 bases in between. This CDR3 spans 14 amino acids. Per germline, CDR1 SGHTA and CDR2 FQGNSA. The CDR3 region has the DNA TGTGCCAGCAGCTTACCGGATAACACAGATACGCAGTATTTT. Its translation is CASSLPDNTDTQYF.

Many counts were recorded for this clonotype. V is TRBV27 and J is TRBJ2-5, with TRBD2 matching 7 bases. Unmatched junction bases numbered 7, after V lost 5 bases and J lost 1 base. This CDR3 region has 15 residues. Germline V gene data show CDR1 as MNHEY and CDR2 as SMNVEV (reference sequence). CDR3 residues: CASSPIGGGQETQYF. The CDR3 coding sequence is TGTGCCAGCAGTCCTATTGGCGGGGGCCAAGAGACCCAGTACTTC.

Many counts were recorded for this clonotype. This rearrangement joins TRBV10-3 to TRBJ2-4; the D is unclear. This CDR3 has 16 amino acids. Germline CDR1 and CDR2: ENHRY and SYGVKD. V was clipped by 3 bases and J by 0 bases, with 12 bases between them. The CDR3 DNA reads as TGTGCCATCAGTGACCCCTCTACCCTAGCCAAAAACATTCAGTACTTC. Residues: CAISDPSTLAKNIQYF.

The rearrangement joins TRBV5-4 to TRBJ2-3; D unclear. Germline V gene sequence: CDR1 SGHNT, CDR2 YYREEE (reference sequence). Trimming took 3 bases from V and 2 from J, leaving 13 bases between them. This CDR3 contains 15 residues. The chain's CDR3 is CASSSTGLFTDTQYF. The CDR3 DNA follows: TGTGCCAGCAGCTCGACTGGGTTATTCACAGATACGCAGTATTTT.

This chain uses TRBV11-3 with TRBJ2-1; 7 positions match TRBD2. After removal of 5 bases from V and 1 base from J, the junction contained 2 bases not matched to a gene. In germline, CDR1 is SGHNT, CDR2 YENEEA. The CDR3 loop spans 14 amino acids. For the CDR3, the DNA is TGTGCCAGCAGCCGGGGGGAGTCCTACAATGAGCAGTTCTTC. Translating gives CASSRGESYNEQFF.

This clonotype was found many times. V usage is TRBV20-1 and J usage is TRBJ1-4; 8 bases are a match to TRBD1. The CDR3 length is 13 residues. V shed 5 bases and J 1 base; nucleotides not matched to a gene: 0. Germline V gene lookup returns CDR1 DFQATT and CDR2 SNEGSKA (reference sequence). CDR3 DNA sequence: TGCAGTGCTGGACAGGGAACTAATGAAAAACTGTTTTTT. Its translation is CSAGQGTNEKLFF.

This clonotype has ten or more counts. The chain has TRBV5-1 and TRBJ2-1; no firm D call. Trimming took off 7 bases at V and 4 bases at J, with 12 bases between the two ends. The length of the CDR3 is 13 residues. Germline V gene lookup returns CDR1 SGHRS and CDR2 YFSETQ. The CDR3 sequence: CASAFSGYNEQFF. CDR3 in DNA: TGCGCCAGCGCATTCTCCGGTTACAATGAGCAGTTCTTC. The full variable domain, with the rest looked up from reference TRBV5-1 and TRBJ2-1, is KAGVTQTPRYLIKTRGQQVTLSCSPISGHRSVSWYQQTPGQGLQFLFEYFSETQRNKGNFPGRFSGRQFSNSRSEMNVSTLELGDSALYLCASAFSGYNEQFFGPGTRLTVL.

This clonotype was found many times. This sequence joins TRBV4-1 and TRBJ1-6; D remains unclear. Germline-derived CDR1 and CDR2 are MGHRA and YSYEKL. The V end lost 1 base, the J end lost 6 bases, and 7 bases lay between the germline ends. The CDR3 runs to 14 residues. The CDR3 region is CASSQGARNSPLHF. The DNA for the CDR3 is TGCGCCAGCAGCCAAGGTGCGCGTAATTCACCCCTCCACTTT.

The chain uses TRBV5-1 and TRBJ2-7; 12 bases line up with TRBD2. V shed 3 bases and J 5 bases; nucleotides not matched to a gene: 6. Germline V gene sequence: CDR1 SGHRS, CDR2 YFSETQ. This CDR3 spans 15 amino acids. CDR3 nucleotide sequence: TGCGCCAGCAGCTACTCTAGCGGGGGGGACCACGAGCAGTACTTC. Residues: CASSYSSGGDHEQYF.

V usage is TRBV7-8 and J usage is TRBJ1-2; no reliable D call. Trimming took off 5 bases at V and 2 bases at J, with 12 bases between the two ends. The CDR3 is made up of 14 amino acids. Germline values: CDR1 SGHVS, CDR2 FQNEAQ. CDR3 region: CASSPAGLNYGYTF. In DNA, the CDR3 is TGTGCCAGCAGCCCCGCGGGGTTGAACTATGGCTACACCTTC.

V gene TRBV7-9 combines with J gene TRBJ2-3; no clear D gene. There are 15 residues in the CDR3. Germline CDR1 and CDR2: SEHNR and FQNEAQ (reference sequence). V was cut by 5 bases and J by 1 base, with 13 bases left in between. The chain's CDR3 is CASSPVTSGTDTQYF. In nucleotides, the CDR3 is TGTGCCAGCAGCCCAGTTACATCCGGCACAGATACGCAGTATTTT.

At least ten counts were recorded for this clonotype. The CDR3 reads CASSSFSVGGPLYEQYF. In nucleotides, the CDR3 is TGTGCCAGCAGCTCCTTTTCGGTTGGGGGTCCCCTTTACGAGCAGTACTTC. The chain employs TRBV5-6 and TRBJ2-7; either TRBD1 or TRBD2 may fit D (5 bases each). Trimming left V 3 bases short and J 4 bases short, with 23 bases between. The CDR3 totals 17 residues. Per germline, CDR1 SGHDT and CDR2 YYEEEE.

This clonotype was detected only a few times. This rearrangement joins TRBV13 to TRBJ1-1, with unresolved D. The germline V gene has CDR1 PRHDT and CDR2 FYEKMQ (reference sequence). Deletions cut 3 bases from V and 1 base from J, with 9 bases between. This CDR3 spans 14 amino acids. CDR3 sequence (DNA): TGTGCCAGCAGCTTCGGATACAGGAACACTGAAGCTTTCTTT. This gives the protein CASSFGYRNTEAFF.

This clonotype occurred many times. This rearrangement joins TRBV7-8 to TRBJ2-6, with TRBD2 matching 7 bases. The CDR3 runs 16 residues. V shed 5 bases, J shed 3 bases, and the junction held 7 bases outside the gene matches. Germline V CDR1 and CDR2: SGHVS, FQNEAQ. This chain's CDR3 is CASSNGRPSGANVLTF. In DNA, the CDR3 is TGTGCCAGCAGCAACGGGAGGCCGAGTGGGGCCAACGTCCTGACTTTC.

This clonotype was recorded at least ten times. CDR3 in DNA: TGCAGTGCTAGTTGGGTCAGCAACACTGAAGCTTTCTTT. Amino acid sequence: CSASWVSNTEAFF. The V call is TRBV20-1, the J call TRBJ1-1; D gene uncertain. Trimming removed 3 bases at V and 2 bases at J, with 10 bases between. The CDR3 runs 13 residues. In germline, CDR1 is DFQATT, CDR2 SNEGSKA (reference sequence).

Turning to this clonotype: This may be a read error, as it is one base from a much larger clone. The gene calls are TRBV6-1 and TRBJ1-2; tentatively, D is TRBD1 (5 bases). The CDR3 covers 15 residues. Trimming took 6 bases from V and 6 from J, leaving 20 bases between them. Germline V lookup: CDR1 MNHNS, CDR2 SASEGT. The CDR3 sequence is CASRSKDIGDDGYTF. In nucleotides, the CDR3 is TGTGCCAGCAGATCGAAGGACATCGGTGACGATGGCTACACCTTC.

This clonotype was counted at least ten times. The J gene is TRBJ1-1, the V gene TRBV9, with TRBD1 identical over 7 bases. The junction had 16 bases not matched to a gene; V was cut back by 5 bases and J by 6 bases. The CDR3 has 16 amino acids. Germline values: CDR1 SGDLS, CDR2 YYNGEE. CDR3 DNA sequence: TGTGCCAGCAGTGATGGTAGGGGGCGCGGGTTCGCTGAAGCTTTCTTT. As protein: CASSDGRGRGFAEAFF.

This clonotype was recorded many times. The V call is TRBV20-1, the J call TRBJ2-7; TRBD1 might be the D (6 bases). In germline, CDR1 is DFQATT, CDR2 SNEGSKA (reference sequence). The length of the CDR3 is 15 residues. With 0 bases removed from V and 2 bases from J, the gap between germline ends came to 14 bases. Here the CDR3 reads CSAREPEYRAYEQYF. In DNA form, the CDR3 reads TGCAGTGCTAGAGAGCCAGAATACAGGGCCTACGAGCAGTACTTC.